This section outlines one T cell receptor (beta chain) sequence together with its context. TCRdb reprocessed the RACE reads with MiXCR, giving one entry per CDR3 protein. Here the sample spans roughly 200,000 distinct CDR3 sequences, 20% to 25% being singletons. Time point of the sample: patch test 1, 2 weeks after DPC sensitization. Treatment specified: therapeutic diphenylcyclopropenone sensitization with weekly scalp DPC. Germline V gene sequence: CDR1 SGHKS, CDR2 YYEKEE (reference sequence). Trimming shortened V by 5 bases and J by 4 bases, and 19 bases separated the two germline ends. The CDR3 length is 16 residues. The data derive from a study of human T cells and chemical hapten exposure.

This receptor was identified in a woman aged 50 to 60 with alopecia areata. Some clones in this sample may be carry-over from other donors' samples. Sequencing used whole blood, obtained in connection with sensitization to the hapten diphenylcyclopropenone (DPC). J is TRBJ2-1 and V is TRBV5-5, with no clear D. The CDR3: CASSSSINRRYNEQFF. The CDR3 nucleotides read TGTGCCAGCAGTTCGTCCATAAATCGTCGGTACAATGAGCAGTTCTTC.